This paragraph covers one TCR beta chain sequence. Clones were read by immunoSEQ multiplex PCR, and TCRdb kept only the in-frame ones, dropping some. Of around 80,000 clones listed, around three quarters are singletons. This CDR3 is built from 13 residues. V lost 3 bases, J lost 0 bases, and 5 bases lay in between. The data originate from a study of blood T cell repertoires in COVID-19. This clonotype was sampled from a man between 45 and 60 years old with active or convalescent COVID-19. Material for sequencing was peripheral blood. This sequence joins TRBV12-3 or TRBV12-4 and TRBJ2-5, with D uncertain. CDR3 in DNA: TGTGCCAGCAGTTTTGGGCACCAAGAGACCCAGTACTTC. It translates to CASSFGHQETQYF.